This T cell receptor (beta chain) originates from a study of shared clonotypes between healthy human individuals. Study-level background: In total, the donors were a couple of women and a few men aged 18 to 49. Study-wide findings and caveats: Sequencing of the sorted subsets was shown by rarefaction to be incomplete despite large depth.

Per the germline V gene, CDR1 is MGHRA and CDR2 is YSYEKL. The CDR3 consists of 13 residues. V shed 3 bases and J shed 5 bases, with 9 bases lying between them. Sequencing used immunoSEQ multiplex PCR; TCRdb keeps in-frame clones, though not all of them. The sample includes over 750,000 clones, 96% seen only once; the top ten take less than 0.25%. On this clone: Its antigen is still unknown.

As defined, naive CD8 cells were CD45RO-negative and positively selected for CCR7, with terminally differentiated effector memory CD45RA+ cells excluded. Adult donors, all healthy and HIV-negative, had no recent acute infections or vaccinations. The sequence was collected from a man under 40 in good health. The material sequenced was naive CD8+ T cells sorted from blood. The chain is built from TRBV4-1 and TRBJ2-3, with no clear D. CDR3 sequence reads: CASSHYLKDTQYF. Written as DNA, the CDR3 is TGCGCCAGCAGCCATTACTTAAAAGATACGCAGTATTTT.